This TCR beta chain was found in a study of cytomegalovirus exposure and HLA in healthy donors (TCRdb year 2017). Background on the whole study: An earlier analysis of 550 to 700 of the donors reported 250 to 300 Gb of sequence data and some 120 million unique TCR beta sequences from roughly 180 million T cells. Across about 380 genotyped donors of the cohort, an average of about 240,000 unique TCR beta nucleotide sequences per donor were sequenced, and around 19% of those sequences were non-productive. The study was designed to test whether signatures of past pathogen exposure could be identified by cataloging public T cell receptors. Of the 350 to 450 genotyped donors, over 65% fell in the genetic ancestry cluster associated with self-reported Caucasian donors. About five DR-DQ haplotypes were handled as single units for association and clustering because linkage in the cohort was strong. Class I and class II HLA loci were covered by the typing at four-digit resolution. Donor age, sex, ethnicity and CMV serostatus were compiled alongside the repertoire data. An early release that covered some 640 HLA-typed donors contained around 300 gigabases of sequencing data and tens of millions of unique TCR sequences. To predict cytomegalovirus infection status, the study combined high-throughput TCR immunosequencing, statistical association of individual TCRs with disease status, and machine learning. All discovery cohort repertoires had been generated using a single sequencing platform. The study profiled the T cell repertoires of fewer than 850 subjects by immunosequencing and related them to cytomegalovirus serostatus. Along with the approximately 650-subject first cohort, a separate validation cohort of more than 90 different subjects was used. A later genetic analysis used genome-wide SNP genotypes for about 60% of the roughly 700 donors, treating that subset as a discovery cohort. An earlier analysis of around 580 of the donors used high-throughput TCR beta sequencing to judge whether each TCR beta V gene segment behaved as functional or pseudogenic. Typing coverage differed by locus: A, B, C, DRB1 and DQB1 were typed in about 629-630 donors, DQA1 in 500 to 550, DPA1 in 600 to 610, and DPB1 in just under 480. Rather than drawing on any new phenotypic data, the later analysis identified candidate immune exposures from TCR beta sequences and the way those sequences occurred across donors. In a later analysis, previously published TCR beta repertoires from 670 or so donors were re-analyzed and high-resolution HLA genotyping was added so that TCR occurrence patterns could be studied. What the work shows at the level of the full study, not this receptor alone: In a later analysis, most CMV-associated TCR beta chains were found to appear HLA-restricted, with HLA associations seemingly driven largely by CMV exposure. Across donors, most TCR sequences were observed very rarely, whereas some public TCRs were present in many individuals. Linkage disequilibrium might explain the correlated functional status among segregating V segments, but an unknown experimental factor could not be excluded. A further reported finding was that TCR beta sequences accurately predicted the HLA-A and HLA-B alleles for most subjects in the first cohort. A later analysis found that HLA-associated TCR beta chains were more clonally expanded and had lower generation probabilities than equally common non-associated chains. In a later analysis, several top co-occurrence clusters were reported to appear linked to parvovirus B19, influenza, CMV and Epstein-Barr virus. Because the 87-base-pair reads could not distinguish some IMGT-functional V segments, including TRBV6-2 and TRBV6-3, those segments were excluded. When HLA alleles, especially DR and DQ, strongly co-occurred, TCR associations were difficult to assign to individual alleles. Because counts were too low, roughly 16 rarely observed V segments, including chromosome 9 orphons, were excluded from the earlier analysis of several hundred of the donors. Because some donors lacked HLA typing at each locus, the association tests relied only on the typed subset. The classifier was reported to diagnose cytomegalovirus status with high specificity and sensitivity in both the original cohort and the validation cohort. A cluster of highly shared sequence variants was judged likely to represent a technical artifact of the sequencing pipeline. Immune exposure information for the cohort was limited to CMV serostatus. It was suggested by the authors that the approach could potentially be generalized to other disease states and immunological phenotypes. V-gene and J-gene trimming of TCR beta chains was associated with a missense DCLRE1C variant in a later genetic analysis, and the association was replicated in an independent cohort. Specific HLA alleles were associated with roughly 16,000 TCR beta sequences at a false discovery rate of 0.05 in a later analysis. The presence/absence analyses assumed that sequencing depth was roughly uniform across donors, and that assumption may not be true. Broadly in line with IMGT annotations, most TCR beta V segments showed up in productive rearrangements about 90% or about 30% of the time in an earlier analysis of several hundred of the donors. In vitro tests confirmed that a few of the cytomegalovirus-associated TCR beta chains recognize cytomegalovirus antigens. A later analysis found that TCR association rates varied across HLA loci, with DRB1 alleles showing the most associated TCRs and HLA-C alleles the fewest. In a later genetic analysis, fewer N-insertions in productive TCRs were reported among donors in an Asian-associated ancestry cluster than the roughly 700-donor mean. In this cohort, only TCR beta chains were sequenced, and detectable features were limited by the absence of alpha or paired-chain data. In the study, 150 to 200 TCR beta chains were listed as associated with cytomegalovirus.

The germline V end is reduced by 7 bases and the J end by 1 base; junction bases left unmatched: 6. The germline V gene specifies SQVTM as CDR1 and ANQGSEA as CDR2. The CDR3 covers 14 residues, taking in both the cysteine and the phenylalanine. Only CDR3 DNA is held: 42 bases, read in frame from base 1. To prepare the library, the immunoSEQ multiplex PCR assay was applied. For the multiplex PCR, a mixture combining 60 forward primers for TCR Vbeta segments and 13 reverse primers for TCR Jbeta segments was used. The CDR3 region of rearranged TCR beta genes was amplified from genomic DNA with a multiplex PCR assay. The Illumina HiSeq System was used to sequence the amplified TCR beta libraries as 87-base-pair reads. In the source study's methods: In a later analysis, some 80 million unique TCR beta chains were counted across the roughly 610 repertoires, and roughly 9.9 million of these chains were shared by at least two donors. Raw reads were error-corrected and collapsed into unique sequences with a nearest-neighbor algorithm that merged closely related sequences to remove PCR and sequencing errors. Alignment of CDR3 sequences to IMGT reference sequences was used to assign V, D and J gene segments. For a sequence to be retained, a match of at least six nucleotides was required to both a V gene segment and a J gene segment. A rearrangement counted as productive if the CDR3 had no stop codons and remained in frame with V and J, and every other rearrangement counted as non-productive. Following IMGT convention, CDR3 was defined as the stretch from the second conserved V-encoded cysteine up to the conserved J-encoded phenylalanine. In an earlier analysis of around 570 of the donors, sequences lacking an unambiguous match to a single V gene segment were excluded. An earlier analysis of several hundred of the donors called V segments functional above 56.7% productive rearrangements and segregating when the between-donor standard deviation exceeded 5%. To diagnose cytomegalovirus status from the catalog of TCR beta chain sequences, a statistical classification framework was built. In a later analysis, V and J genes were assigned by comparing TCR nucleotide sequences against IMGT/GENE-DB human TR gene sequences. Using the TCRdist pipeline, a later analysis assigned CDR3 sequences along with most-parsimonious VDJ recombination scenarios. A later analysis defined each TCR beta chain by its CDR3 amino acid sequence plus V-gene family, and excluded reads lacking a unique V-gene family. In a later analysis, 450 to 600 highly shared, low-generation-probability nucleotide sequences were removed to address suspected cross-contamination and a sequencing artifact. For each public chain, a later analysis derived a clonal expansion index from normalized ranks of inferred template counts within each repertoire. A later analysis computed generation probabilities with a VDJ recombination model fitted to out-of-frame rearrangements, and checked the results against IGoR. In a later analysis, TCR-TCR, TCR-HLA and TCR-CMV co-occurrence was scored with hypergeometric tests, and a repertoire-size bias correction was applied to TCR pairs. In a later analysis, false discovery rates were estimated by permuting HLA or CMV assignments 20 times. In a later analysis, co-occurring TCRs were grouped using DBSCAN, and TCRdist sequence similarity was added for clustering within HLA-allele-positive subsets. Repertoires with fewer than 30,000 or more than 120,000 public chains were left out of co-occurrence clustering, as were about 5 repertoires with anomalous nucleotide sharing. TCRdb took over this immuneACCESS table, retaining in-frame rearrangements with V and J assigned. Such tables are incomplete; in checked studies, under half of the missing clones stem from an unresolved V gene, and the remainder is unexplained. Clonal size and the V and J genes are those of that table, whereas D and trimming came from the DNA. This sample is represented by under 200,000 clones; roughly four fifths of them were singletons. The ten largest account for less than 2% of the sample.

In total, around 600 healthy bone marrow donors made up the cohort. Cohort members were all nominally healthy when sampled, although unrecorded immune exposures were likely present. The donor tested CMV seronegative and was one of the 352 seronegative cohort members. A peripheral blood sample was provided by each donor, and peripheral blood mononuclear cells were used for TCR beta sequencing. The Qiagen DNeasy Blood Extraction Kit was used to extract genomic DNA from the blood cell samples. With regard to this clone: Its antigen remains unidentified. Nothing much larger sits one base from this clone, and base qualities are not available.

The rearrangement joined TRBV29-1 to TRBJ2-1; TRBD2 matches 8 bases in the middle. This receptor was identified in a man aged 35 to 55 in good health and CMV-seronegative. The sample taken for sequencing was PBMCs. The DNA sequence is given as TGCAGCGCATTAGCGGGGCCGTCCTACAATGAGCAGTTCTTC. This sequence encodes CSALAGPSYNEQFF.